The 20 T cell receptor beta chains below were found in one sample sequenced in a study of T cell changes during pregnancy in multiple sclerosis. TCRdb's table, derived via immunoSEQ multiplex PCR, lists solely in-frame clones and lacks some. The table lists about 75,000 clones, about nine tenths of them singletons, with about 0.4% in the top ten. The sequences come from CD4+ T cells from peripheral blood mononuclear cells, collected before pregnancy. Receptors originate from a female donor with multiple sclerosis, enrolled in a pregnancy study.

The V and J genes are TRBV5-1 and TRBJ2-5; 12 bases map to TRBD2. Germline assignment: CDR1 SGHRS and CDR2 YFSETQ. V trimming: 4 bases; J trimming: 2 bases; junction bases outside the gene matches: 6. The CDR3 sequence is 16 residues long. The chain's CDR3 is CASSTRLAGDQETQYF. As DNA, the CDR3 is TGCGCCAGCAGCACACGACTAGCGGGGGATCAAGAGACCCAGTACTTC.

The chain couples TRBV6-1 to TRBJ2-7, with a weak D call TRBD1 (5 bases). The CDR3 is made up of 12 amino acids. The germline V gene has CDR1 MNHNS and CDR2 SASEGT. With 5 bases removed from V and 3 bases from J, the gap between germline ends came to 8 bases. CDR3 amino acids: CASSSRGYEQYF. Written as DNA, the CDR3 is TGTGCCAGCAGTTCTAGGGGCTACGAGCAGTACTTC.

This sequence joins TRBV30 and TRBJ2-3; D perhaps matches TRBD1 (6 bases). Germline CDR1 and CDR2: GTSNPN and SVGIG (reference sequence). This CDR3 has 13 amino acids. The V end was cut by 8 bases, the J end by 0 bases, with 12 bases between. Here the CDR3 DNA reads TGTGCCGGGATGAGGGGGAGCACAGATACGCAGTATTTT. This sequence encodes CAGMRGSTDTQYF.

This clone was seen only a few times. The CDR3 reads CASIGTTNSGANVLTF. The CDR3 region has the DNA TGTGCCAGCATTGGGACTACAAACTCTGGGGCCAACGTCCTGACTTTC. The chain joins TRBV2 to TRBJ2-6; 7 nucleotides agree with TRBD2. Germline lookup yields CDR1 SNHLY and CDR2 FYNNEI. Trimming at V came to 7 bases and at J to 0 bases, leaving 6 bases not matched to a gene. The CDR3 sequence is 16 residues long.

V and J are TRBV28 and TRBJ1-1; D uncertain. The CDR3 extends over 15 amino acids. V lost 1 base to trimming and J lost 0 bases, with 9 bases between them. From germline, CDR1 is MDHEN and CDR2 SYDVKM. CDR3 coding DNA: TGTGCCAGCAGTTTATTGAGGAACATGAACACTGAAGCTTTCTTT. Translation gives CASSLLRNMNTEAFF.

The gene calls are TRBV6-1 and TRBJ2-1, with 7 positions matching TRBD1. This CDR3 comprises 15 residues. Germline V CDR1 and CDR2: MNHNS, SASEGT. J was trimmed by 5 bases and V by 7 bases; bases with no gene match: 11. The DNA of the CDR3 is TGTGCCAGCACTAGGACAGGTATCAACGACAATGAGCAGTTCTTC. As protein: CASTRTGINDNEQFF.

This chain connects TRBV20-1 to TRBJ1-2, with 8 nucleotides matching TRBD1. Looked up from germline, CDR1 is DFQATT and CDR2 is SNEGSKA (reference sequence). V lost 7 bases and J lost 6; bases outside the gene matches: 4. The CDR3 totals 11 residues. CDR3 bases: TGCAGTGTTAACAGGGGGAATGGCTACACCTTC. Its protein is CSVNRGNGYTF.

This clone was picked up one time. This chain connects TRBV30 to TRBJ1-1; possibly TRBD1 for D (5 bases). The CDR3 runs 16 residues. Trimming removed 0 bases at V and 0 bases at J, with 14 bases between. Looked up from germline, CDR1 is GTSNPN and CDR2 is SVGIG (reference sequence). This CDR3 is CAWSVGGALMNTEAFF. In DNA form, the CDR3 reads TGTGCCTGGAGTGTTGGTGGGGCCCTTATGAACACTGAAGCTTTCTTT.

This chain joins TRBV4-2 and TRBJ2-3, with 10 bases lining up with TRBD2. With V trimmed by 4 bases and J by 5 bases, 15 bases remained unmatched. The CDR3 length is 18 residues. Germline CDR1 and CDR2: LGHNA and YNFKEQ. The chain's CDR3 is CASSLAPGRAGGGDTQYF. The CDR3 nucleotides are TGTGCCAGCAGCCTCGCCCCAGGGAGAGCGGGAGGGGGAGATACGCAGTATTTT.

Only one count was recorded for this clone. This sequence joins TRBV5-6 and TRBJ2-5; D is undetermined. This CDR3 is 14 amino acids long. Germline lookup yields CDR1 SGHDT and CDR2 YYEEEE. The ends were cut back, 4 bases at V and 4 bases at J, with 14 bases in the middle. The CDR3 sequence is CASSVDRAGETQYF. In DNA form, the CDR3 reads TGTGCCAGCAGCGTGGACCGCGCCGGAGAGACCCAGTACTTC.

The gene calls are TRBV10-2 and TRBJ2-1; 9 bases are a match to TRBD2. This CDR3 is 16 amino acids long. Germline assignment: CDR1 WSHSY and CDR2 SAAADI. The V segment lost 4 bases and the J segment 7 bases; nucleotides outside the gene matches: 11. The CDR3 is CASSASTSGGLNEQFF. Here the CDR3 DNA reads TGCGCCAGCAGTGCCTCGACTAGCGGAGGCTTGAATGAGCAGTTCTTC.

The V and J genes are TRBV5-1 and TRBJ2-5; D is unresolved. The CDR3 is 14 residues long. Between the trimmed V and J ends, which lost 1 base and 4 bases, there was a span of 11 bases. Germline V CDR1 and CDR2: SGHRS, YFSETQ. The CDR3 spells CASSLNGLPETQYF. Here the CDR3 DNA reads TGCGCCAGCAGCTTGAACGGTTTACCAGAGACCCAGTACTTC.

The chain joins TRBV27 to TRBJ2-1; TRBD2 is a possible D gene (6 bases). The CDR3 contains 14 residues. Trimming stripped 5 bases from V and 6 bases from J, with 14 bases between. CDR1 and CDR2 from the germline V gene are MNHEY and SMNVEV (reference sequence). CDR3 protein: CASSLGTPINEQFF. In nucleotides, the CDR3 is TGTGCCAGCAGTCTCGGGACTCCCATCAATGAGCAGTTCTTC.

The chain joins TRBV7-2 to TRBJ1-2; 11 bases align to TRBD1. The CDR3 extends over 15 amino acids. V lost 4 bases to trimming and J lost 4 bases; unmatched junction nucleotides: 5. CDR1 and CDR2 from the germline V gene are SGHTA and FQGNSA. CDR3: CASSSDRGQAYGYTF. CDR3 sequence (DNA): TGTGCCAGCAGCTCGGACAGGGGGCAGGCCTATGGCTACACCTTC.

The chain combines TRBV5-6 with TRBJ1-6, with no clear D. The CDR3 is 16 amino acids. V dropped 1 base and J dropped 1 base, with 9 bases sitting between them. CDR1 is SGHDT, CDR2 YYEEEE, per germline. CDR3: CASSLMRESYNSPLHF. The CDR3 DNA reads TGTGCCAGCAGCTTGATGAGGGAATCCTATAATTCACCCCTCCACTTT. The entire variable domain, with the rest obtained from reference TRBV5-6 and TRBJ1-6, is as follows: DAGVTQSPTHLIKTRGQQVTLRCSPKSGHDTVSWYQQALGQGPQFIFQYYEEEERQRGNFPDRFSGHQFPNYSSELNVNALLLGDSALYLCASSLMRESYNSPLHFGNGTRLTVT.

This clone has just one count. The V and J genes are TRBV29-1 and TRBJ1-5, with 11 bases identical to TRBD1. The junction had 11 bases not matched to a gene; V was cut back by 6 bases and J by 7 bases. Germline lookup yields CDR1 SQVTM and CDR2 ANQGSEA. This CDR3 contains 15 residues. CDR3 nucleotide sequence: TGCAGCGTGGCAATAGGACAGGGGGCTAACCAGCCCCAGCATTTT. Its protein is CSVAIGQGANQPQHF.

This clone was observed a few times. Other DNA sequences in this specimen translate into the identical CDR3. The CDR3 sequence is CASSPGQNTEAFF. For the CDR3, the DNA is TGTGCCAGCAGCCCCGGTCAAAACACTGAAGCTTTCTTT. V and J are TRBV7-3 and TRBJ1-1; D not resolved. This CDR3 contains 13 residues. Trimming pared 5 bases from V and 2 bases from J, leaving 9 bases between. Germline CDR1 is SGHTA and CDR2 is FQGTGA.

The rearrangement links TRBV9 to TRBJ2-2; TRBD2 is a possible D gene (6 bases). This CDR3 is built from 15 residues. Germline V gene sequence: CDR1 SGDLS, CDR2 YYNGEE. With 3 bases removed from V and 6 bases from J, the gap between germline ends came to 15 bases. The DNA for the CDR3 is TGTGCCAGCAGCGCTCGGACGGGGGATGCCGGGGAGCTGTTTTTT. Residues: CASSARTGDAGELFF.

The chain recombines TRBV7-9 with TRBJ2-3; D ambiguous. The germline CDR1 and CDR2 sequences are SEHNR and FQNEAQ (reference sequence). The V and J ends lost 5 bases and 5 bases respectively, with 8 bases between them. The CDR3 length is 12 residues. CDR3 sequence reads: CASSPTGDTQYF. CDR3 nucleotides: TGTGCCAGCAGCCCTACGGGAGATACGCAGTATTTT.

This clone was observed a single time. The CDR3 sequence is CASRRGQHNNSPLHF. CDR3 sequence (DNA): TGTGCCAGCAGGCGGGGACAGCACAATAATTCACCCCTCCACTTT. The V and J genes are TRBV28 and TRBJ1-6, with TRBD1 matching 7 bases. Germline V gene sequence: CDR1 MDHEN, CDR2 SYDVKM. J lost 5 bases, V lost 6 bases, and 7 bases had no gene match. CDR3 size: 15 residues.